The 21 T cell receptor beta chains given below trace back to one sample, sequenced in a study of T-cell reconstitution after alpha-beta-depleted transplantation in children. Unique molecular identifiers were incorporated into the prepared TCRbeta library. TCRdb passed the PCR reads through MiXCR, listing each CDR3 protein once. This sample has 600,000 to 700,000 distinct CDR3 sequences; around 14% occur once, and the top ten carry 0.75% to 0.85%. Source: PBMCs, taken before TCRalphabeta/CD19-depleted stem cell transplant. The receptors were gathered from a girl aged 2 to 10 with congenital amegakaryocytic thrombocytopenia, due to receive a stem cell transplant.

This clonotype turned up a few times. This chain joins TRBV12-3 or TRBV12-4 and TRBJ2-2; D may be TRBD2 (7 bases). V was clipped by 7 bases and J by 0 bases, with 15 bases between them. The CDR3 covers 16 residues. CDR3 sequence reads: CASTHWGGPNTGELFF. Written as DNA, the CDR3 is TGTGCCAGCACTCATTGGGGGGGCCCGAACACCGGGGAGCTGTTTTTT.

The chain employs TRBV19 and TRBJ2-1; TRBD1 agrees at 9 bases. The trim removed 10 bases at V and 0 bases at J, leaving 10 bases unmatched. The CDR3 covers 16 residues. Germline V CDR1 and CDR2: LNHDA, SQIVND (reference sequence). This CDR3 is CATDRGSGLSYNEQFF. The CDR3 DNA sequence: TGTGCCACGGACAGGGGATCAGGACTCTCCTACAATGAGCAGTTCTTC.

This clonotype came up many times. The chain combines TRBV6-1 with TRBJ2-7; D might be TRBD1 (6 bases). The CDR3 runs 13 residues. V lost 9 bases and J 4 bases, leaving 16 bases between the germline ends. Germline loops: CDR1 MNHNS, CDR2 SASEGT. The CDR3 sequence: CARGHSKKYEQYF. The CDR3 DNA is TGTGCCAGGGGACACTCCAAGAAGTACGAGCAGTACTTC.

The chain couples TRBV20-1 to TRBJ2-3; 8 nucleotides match TRBD2. V lost 1 base, J lost 2 bases, and 5 bases stayed unmatched. The CDR3 has 15 residues. CDR1 is DFQATT and CDR2 is SNEGSKA in the germline V gene (reference sequence). DNA of the CDR3: TGCAGTGCTAGAGGCGTAGCGGGGTACACAGATACGCAGTATTTT. Its protein is CSARGVAGYTDTQYF.

This chain connects TRBV4-1 to TRBJ2-3; 8 bases are a match to TRBD2. CDR3 length: 17 amino acids. Germline V CDR1 and CDR2: MGHRA, YSYEKL. The V and J ends lost 0 bases and 5 bases, in that order; junction bases with no gene match: 10. The CDR3 spells CASSQEGPAGDVDTQYF. CDR3 bases: TGCGCCAGCAGCCAAGAAGGTCCAGCGGGAGACGTAGATACGCAGTATTTT.

This clonotype was seen many times. The chain links TRBV5-1 to TRBJ1-1; no clear D. CDR3 length: 14 amino acids. Trimming removed 6 bases from V and 1 base from J, with 13 bases in between. Germline V lookup: CDR1 SGHRS, CDR2 YFSETQ. In nucleotides, the CDR3 is TGCGCCAGCAATATGGGGTTGGAGAACACTGAAGCTTTCTTT. Its protein is CASNMGLENTEAFF.

Ten or more counts support this clonotype. This rearrangement joins TRBV20-1 to TRBJ1-4, with D possibly matching TRBD1 (6 bases). Germline loops: CDR1 DFQATT, CDR2 SNEGSKA (reference sequence). The length of the CDR3 is 13 residues. V dropped 6 bases and J dropped 3 bases, with 11 bases sitting between them. The CDR3 sequence: CSADGGPNEKLFF. The CDR3 DNA follows: TGCAGTGCGGACGGGGGGCCTAATGAAAAACTGTTTTTT.

This clonotype was observed a handful of times. The chain has TRBV15 and TRBJ2-3, with D unclear. Trimming cost V 5 bases and J 0 bases, with 12 bases left between them. Germline V gene data show CDR1 as LNHNV and CDR2 as YYDKDF (reference sequence). The CDR3 totals 15 residues. This CDR3 reads CATSDPLTSTDTQYF. The DNA of the CDR3 is TGTGCCACCAGCGACCCCCTGACTAGCACAGATACGCAGTATTTT.

J is TRBJ2-7 and V is TRBV20-1; D gene unclear. V was cut by 2 bases and J by 0 bases, with 14 bases left in between. Germline V gene lookup returns CDR1 DFQATT and CDR2 SNEGSKA (reference sequence). This CDR3 contains 15 residues. CDR3 sequence: CSARHIDDASYEQYF. The CDR3 nucleotides read TGCAGTGCTAGACACATTGACGATGCCTCCTACGAGCAGTACTTC.

This clonotype has only a few counts. The J gene is TRBJ2-5, the V gene TRBV18, with 9 nucleotides matching TRBD1. Trimming took 2 bases from V and 5 from J; bases not matched to a gene: 6. The CDR3 spans 15 residues. Germline V CDR1 and CDR2: KGHSH, LQKENI. The CDR3 reads CASSPGTGSTETQYF. In DNA form, the CDR3 reads TGTGCCAGCTCACCAGGGACAGGGTCAACGGAGACCCAGTACTTC.

This clonotype was found many times. J is TRBJ2-1 and V is TRBV5-1; D remains ambiguous. This CDR3 comprises 22 residues. V was cut by 0 bases and J by 0 bases, with 28 bases left in between. Germline V gene data show CDR1 as SGHRS and CDR2 as YFSETQ. DNA of the CDR3: TGCGCCAGCAGCTTGGCCAACACCACGTCGTTTACAGCGTCGAGCTCCTACAATGAGCAGTTCTTC. Translating it yields CASSLANTTSFTASSSYNEQFF.

This clonotype occurred many times. The V gene is TRBV20-1, the J gene TRBJ2-2; the match to TRBD2 covers 7 bases. V dropped 6 bases and J dropped 0; count of bases not matched to a gene: 4. This CDR3 region has 14 residues. Per germline, CDR1 DFQATT and CDR2 SNEGSKA (reference sequence). The CDR3 loop reads CSAGGLTNTGELFF. The CDR3, as DNA: TGCAGTGCGGGGGGACTAACGAACACCGGGGAGCTGTTTTTT.

This clonotype was seen at least ten times. The chain is built from TRBV20-1 and TRBJ2-1, with D possibly being TRBD2 (6 bases). This CDR3 region has 15 residues. Trimming took off 4 bases at V and 0 bases at J, with 13 bases between the two ends. The V gene's germline CDR1 is DFQATT and CDR2 SNEGSKA (reference sequence). In DNA, the CDR3 is TGCAGTGCTACCCGGGACTTTAGCTCCTACAATGAGCAGTTCTTC. Residues: CSATRDFSSYNEQFF.

At least ten counts were recorded for this clonotype. V and J are TRBV5-1 and TRBJ2-2; D not resolved. With 2 bases removed from V and 3 bases from J, the gap between germline ends came to 8 bases. This CDR3 has 14 residues. Looked up from germline, CDR1 is SGHRS and CDR2 is YFSETQ. CDR3 amino acids: CASSLMAHTGELFF. CDR3 sequence (DNA): TGCGCCAGCAGCTTAATGGCGCACACCGGGGAGCTGTTTTTT.

The chain couples TRBV7-8 to TRBJ2-2, with 9 nucleotides matching TRBD2. Germline V CDR1 and CDR2: SGHVS, FQNEAQ. With 5 bases clipped from V and 4 bases from J, the junction kept 14 bases outside the gene matches. The CDR3 extends over 18 amino acids. The CDR3 here is CASSITQSGGYSTGELFF. CDR3 nucleotide sequence: TGTGCCAGCAGCATAACCCAAAGCGGGGGGTACTCCACCGGGGAGCTGTTTTTT. Using reference TRBV7-8 and TRBJ2-2 for the parts outside the CDR3, the full variable domain is GAGVSQSPRYKVAKRGQDVALRCDPISGHVSLFWYQQALGQGPEFLTYFQNEAQLDKSGLPSDRFFAERPEGSVSTLKIQRTQQEDSAVYLCASSITQSGGYSTGELFFGEGSRLTVL.

This clonotype was seen only a few times. The chain couples TRBV12-1 to TRBJ2-2; the table's D call, TRBD2, was not checked against the DNA. TRBV12-1 is tagged as a pseudogene. CDR3 length: 18 residues. CDR3 in amino acids: CASIQQSPAGGRTGELFF. CDR3 nucleotide sequence: TGTGCCAGCATCCAGCAAAGCCCGGCGGGAGGGAGAACCGGGGAGCTGTTTTTT.

This clonotype was observed many times. The rearrangement uses TRBV20-1 and TRBJ2-7; D possibly corresponds to TRBD1 (7 bases). The CDR3 totals 14 residues. V shed 4 bases and J shed 5 bases, with 18 bases lying between them. The germline V gene has CDR1 DFQATT and CDR2 SNEGSKA (reference sequence). The CDR3 sequence: CSATTRRRGHEQYF. The CDR3 nucleotides are TGCAGTGCTACTACCAGGAGGAGGGGGCACGAGCAGTACTTC.

Many counts were recorded for this clonotype. J is TRBJ2-1 and V is TRBV7-2, with D uncertain. V was pared by 8 bases and J by 6 bases, with 20 bases between. Per the germline V gene, CDR1 is SGHTA and CDR2 is FQGNSA. The length of the CDR3 is 15 residues. In DNA, the CDR3 is TGTGCCAGCTACCAGCGTTGGACGAGTCTCAATGAGCAGTTCTTC. Protein product: CASYQRWTSLNEQFF.

In this sample, this clonotype turned up many times. The chain joins TRBV5-1 to TRBJ2-1; D is uncertain. The length of the CDR3 is 14 residues. The V end lost 2 bases, the J end lost 7 bases, and 13 bases lay between the germline ends. Germline-derived CDR1 and CDR2 are SGHRS and YFSETQ. The CDR3 loop reads CASSFSSAENEQFF. CDR3 DNA: TGCGCCAGCAGCTTCAGTTCCGCGGAGAATGAGCAGTTCTTC.

This clonotype has ten or more counts. The gene calls are TRBV15 and TRBJ2-1; D uncertain. This CDR3 is built from 15 residues. CDR1 and CDR2 (germline): LNHNV, YYDKDF (reference sequence). V was pared by 0 bases and J by 2 bases, with 8 bases between. DNA for the CDR3: TGTGCCACCAGCAGAGACGGGTTAACCTACAATGAGCAGTTCTTC. Residues: CATSRDGLTYNEQFF.

This clonotype was recorded a few times. The CDR3 region is CASSLRRTGELFF. In DNA, the CDR3 is TGTGCCAGCAGTTTAAGGAGGACCGGGGAGCTGTTTTTT. The V and J genes are TRBV12-3 or TRBV12-4 and TRBJ2-2, with D possibly being TRBD2 (5 bases). V was clipped by 2 bases and J by 5 bases, with 6 bases between them. The CDR3 spans 13 residues.